A single sample is the source of the 27 T cell receptor beta chains below, sequenced in a study of blood T cell repertoires in COVID-19. Measured with immunoSEQ multiplex PCR; TCRdb has only the in-frame clones, and not every one. This sample has some 73,000 clones, with approximately 71% found just once. The sequenced sample consisted of peripheral blood. These receptor sequences come from a man in his 70s with COVID-19, enrolled during active disease.

V is TRBV5-4 and J is TRBJ2-2; a possible D gene is TRBD2 (6 bases). This CDR3 comprises 14 residues. V lost 1 base and J 4 bases, leaving 8 bases between the germline ends. In germline, CDR1 is SGHNT, CDR2 YYREEE (reference sequence). CDR3 in amino acids: CASSLLGGTGELFF. The CDR3 bases are TGTGCCAGCAGCTTGTTGGGGGGCACCGGGGAGCTGTTTTTT.

The rearrangement links TRBV7-9 to TRBJ2-1; TRBD2 aligns across 7 bases. J was trimmed by 9 bases and V by 5 bases; bases with no gene match: 10. Germline V gene data show CDR1 as SEHNR and CDR2 as FQNEAQ (reference sequence). The CDR3 runs to 14 residues. The CDR3 region is CASSMGGGPGEQFF. CDR3 DNA: TGTGCCAGCAGCATGGGGGGAGGGCCCGGTGAGCAGTTCTTC.

The chain combines TRBV25-1 with TRBJ1-6, with D possibly being TRBD1 (6 bases). Germline CDR1 is MGHDK and CDR2 is SYGVNS. Trimming took off 4 bases at V and 7 bases at J, with 11 bases between the two ends. The CDR3 is 14 amino acids. The CDR3 region is CASSVWGLNSPLHF. In DNA form, the CDR3 reads TGTGCCAGCAGTGTTTGGGGGCTGAATTCACCCCTCCACTTT.

V and J are TRBV5-5 and TRBJ2-1, with 8 bases matching TRBD2. This CDR3 comprises 16 residues. The V and J ends lost 0 bases and 1 base, in that order; junction bases with no gene match: 3. The germline V gene encodes CDR1 SGHKS and CDR2 YYEKEE (reference sequence). The CDR3 nucleotides are TGTGCCAGCAGCTTGGTACTAGCGGTATCCTACAATGAGCAGTTCTTC. It specifies CASSLVLAVSYNEQFF. The full variable domain, rest sourced from reference TRBV5-5 and TRBJ2-1, is DAGVTQSPTHLIKTRGQQVTLRCSPISGHKSVSWYQQVLGQGPQFIFQYYEKEERGRGNFPDRFSARQFPNYSSELNVNALLLGDSALYLCASSLVLAVSYNEQFFGPGTRLTVL.

The genes are TRBV27 and TRBJ1-5, with 8 bases identical to TRBD1. This CDR3 region has 15 residues. The germline CDR1 and CDR2 sequences are MNHEY and SMNVEV (reference sequence). V lost 5 bases to trimming and J lost 5 bases; unmatched junction nucleotides: 8. The CDR3 sequence: CASSPDRGRDQPQHF. The CDR3 nucleotides read TGTGCCAGCAGTCCCGACAGGGGAAGGGATCAGCCCCAGCATTTT.

The chain is built from TRBV11-2 and TRBJ2-3; 14 bases agree with TRBD2. The V segment lost 3 bases and the J segment 4 bases; nucleotides outside the gene matches: 6. The CDR3 runs to 17 residues. CDR1 is SGHAT, CDR2 FQNNGV, per germline. The CDR3 DNA is TGTGCCAGCAGCTTCCAGACTAGCGGGGGGGGCCCAGATACGCAGTATTTT. The encoded protein is CASSFQTSGGGPDTQYF.

The rearrangement links TRBV27 to TRBJ2-1; no clear D. Trimming pared 10 bases from V and 5 bases from J, leaving 3 bases between. Looked up from germline, CDR1 is MNHEY and CDR2 is SMNVEV (reference sequence). This CDR3 is 9 amino acids long. This chain's CDR3 is CATNNEQFF. Written as DNA, the CDR3 is TGTGCCACCAACAATGAGCAGTTCTTC.

The chain recombines TRBV27 with TRBJ2-7, with 9 bases that match TRBD1. This CDR3 is built from 15 residues. Germline CDR1 MNHEY, CDR2 SMNVEV (reference sequence). The J segment lost 4 bases and the V segment lost 4 bases, leaving 8 bases of the junction unmatched. The CDR3 loop is CASSSAPTGGYEQYF. The CDR3 coding sequence is TGTGCCAGCAGTTCGGCCCCGACAGGGGGGTACGAGCAGTACTTC.

The CDR3 reads CASSAQGTSYEQYF. The DNA of the CDR3 is TGTGCCAGCAGCGCACAAGGGACTTCCTACGAGCAGTACTTC. This sequence joins TRBV3-1 (or the pseudogene TRBV3-2) and TRBJ2-7; a possible D gene is TRBD2 (6 bases). Germline assignment: CDR1 LGHDT and CDR2 YNNKEL (reference sequence). V was shortened by 5 bases and J by 1 base, with 12 bases between the two germline ends. There are 14 residues in the CDR3.

This sequence joins TRBV5-6 and TRBJ1-4; 9 nucleotides agree with TRBD1. Germline V gene sequence: CDR1 SGHDT, CDR2 YYEEEE. After removal of 4 bases from V and 7 bases from J, the junction contained 8 bases not matched to a gene. This CDR3 spans 15 amino acids. CDR3 DNA: TGTGCCAGCAGCCCTAGGAGACAGGGGGTTGAAAAACTGTTTTTT. Its translation: CASSPRRQGVEKLFF.

This chain uses TRBV2 with TRBJ2-1; TRBD2 is a possible D gene (6 bases). Trimming stripped 6 bases from V and 2 bases from J, with 11 bases between. CDR3 length: 14 residues. The V gene's germline CDR1 is SNHLY and CDR2 FYNNEI. This CDR3 is CASRSRGTYNEQFF. DNA of the CDR3: TGTGCCAGCAGGTCGCGGGGAACCTACAATGAGCAGTTCTTC. Full variable domain (rest looked up from reference TRBV2 and TRBJ2-1): EPEVTQTPSHQVTQMGQEVILRCVPISNHLYFYWYRQILGQKVEFLVSFYNNEISEKSEIFDDQFSVERPDGSNFTLKIRSTKLEDSAMYFCASRSRGTYNEQFFGPGTRLTVL.

J is TRBJ1-2 and V is TRBV6-5; a weak D match, TRBD1 (5 bases). The CDR3 length is 14 residues. With 5 bases removed from V and 4 bases from J, the gap between germline ends came to 14 bases. The germline V gene has CDR1 MNHEY and CDR2 SVGAGI. As DNA, the CDR3 is TGTGCCAGCAGTCGGACTGGAGGGACCTATGGCTACACCTTC. It encodes CASSRTGGTYGYTF.

This chain connects TRBV11-2 to TRBJ2-1; 8 bases align to TRBD2. The CDR3 loop spans 17 amino acids. V lost 1 base to trimming and J lost 3 bases; unmatched junction nucleotides: 8. Germline loops: CDR1 SGHAT, CDR2 FQNNGV. The CDR3 DNA sequence: TGTGCCAGCAGCTTAGGTCCATTGGCGGGAGGCTACAATGAGCAGTTCTTC. Translating it yields CASSLGPLAGGYNEQFF. The variable domain in full, with the rest retrieved from reference TRBV11-2 and TRBJ2-1, is EAGVAQSPRYKIIEKRQSVAFWCNPISGHATLYWYQQILGQGPKLLIQFQNNGVVDDSQLPKDRFSAERLKGVDSTLKIQPAKLEDSAVYLCASSLGPLAGGYNEQFFGPGTRLTVL.

There are a few counts of this clone. The chain has TRBV30 and TRBJ1-1; perhaps TRBD1 as D (6 bases). The V gene's germline CDR1 is GTSNPN and CDR2 SVGIG (reference sequence). Trimming pared 3 bases from V and 6 bases from J, leaving 11 bases between. CDR3 length: 12 residues. The chain's CDR3 is CAWRTPGAEAFF. The CDR3 DNA reads as TGTGCCTGGAGGACCCCAGGGGCTGAAGCTTTCTTT.

This clone was recorded once. The J gene is TRBJ1-6, the V gene TRBV9; the match to TRBD1 covers 12 bases. Trimming cost V 0 bases and J 11 bases; bases outside gene matches: 6. The CDR3 runs to 16 residues. Germline values: CDR1 SGDLS, CDR2 YYNGEE. The CDR3, as DNA: TGTGCCAGCAGCGTAGGAGGGACAGGGGGCAGTCCACCCCTCCACTTT. Its protein is CASSVGGTGGSPPLHF.

The chain links TRBV7-2 to TRBJ1-5; 7 bases fit TRBD1. V shed 5 bases and J 7 bases; nucleotides not matched to a gene: 8. The CDR3 has 14 residues. Germline lookup yields CDR1 SGHTA and CDR2 FQGNSA. The CDR3 DNA is TGTGCCAGCAGCGTATCAGGGGGATGGCAGCCCCAGCATTTT. It yields the protein CASSVSGGWQPQHF. Supplemented by reference TRBV7-2 and TRBJ1-5, the full variable domain reads GAGVSQSPSNKVTEKGKDVELRCDPISGHTALYWYRQSLGQGLEFLIYFQGNSAPDKSGLPSDRFSAERTGGSVSTLTIQRTQQEDSAVYLCASSVSGGWQPQHFGDGTRLSIL.

The chain has TRBV27 and TRBJ1-5; 8 bases fit TRBD1. Per germline, CDR1 MNHEY and CDR2 SMNVEV (reference sequence). V was pared by 0 bases and J by 4 bases, with 5 bases of the junction left unmatched. The CDR3 is made up of 16 amino acids. In DNA, the CDR3 is TGTGCCAGCAGTTTATCGTTGGGACAGGCTAATCAGCCCCAGCATTTT. This sequence encodes CASSLSLGQANQPQHF.

The chain links TRBV18 to TRBJ2-7; TRBD2 is a possible D gene (6 bases). Germline CDR1 KGHSH, CDR2 LQKENI. CDR3 length: 14 amino acids. Trimming took off 3 bases at V and 6 bases at J, with 15 bases between the two ends. DNA for the CDR3: TGTGCCAGCTCACCGTCAGCGGGTCTCTCCGAGCAGTACTTC. Translating it yields CASSPSAGLSEQYF.

This chain uses TRBV5-6 with TRBJ2-3; 14 bases fit TRBD2. Trimming at V came to 2 bases and at J to 4 bases, leaving 12 bases not matched to a gene. Germline loops: CDR1 SGHDT, CDR2 YYEEEE. The CDR3 totals 19 residues. CDR3 coding DNA: TGTGCCAGCAGCTTTGGGTGGACTAGCGGGAGGACTACCCCAGATACGCAGTATTTT. Protein: CASSFGWTSGRTTPDTQYF.

This clone was seen once. The chain has TRBV29-1 and TRBJ2-4; 7 bases are shared with TRBD1. The CDR3 totals 15 residues. Germline-derived CDR1 and CDR2 are SQVTM and ANQGSEA. Trimming cost V 4 bases and J 3 bases; bases outside gene matches: 9. CDR3 nucleotides: TGCAGCGTTGGTGGGACAGATACTTACAAAAACATTCAGTACTTC. Encoded protein: CSVGGTDTYKNIQYF. The full variable domain, completed using reference TRBV29-1 and TRBJ2-4, is SAVISQKPSRDICQRGTSLTIQCQVDSQVTMMFWYRQQPGQSLTLIATANQGSEATYESGFVIDKFPISRPNLTFSTLTVSNMSPEDSSIYLCSVGGTDTYKNIQYFGAGTRLSVL.

The chain joins TRBV3-1 (or the pseudogene TRBV3-2) to TRBJ1-2; TRBD1 matches 7 bases. Germline-derived CDR1 and CDR2 are LGHDT and YNNKEL (reference sequence). V lost 1 base, J lost 4 bases, and 6 bases stayed unmatched. The CDR3 has 15 residues. In nucleotides, the CDR3 is TGTGCCAGCAGCCAAGGGAGGGGGCTGGGCTATGGCTACACCTTC. Protein: CASSQGRGLGYGYTF.

The chain links TRBV7-2 to TRBJ2-1, with 9 bases lining up with TRBD1. The length of the CDR3 is 15 residues. J lost 7 bases, V lost 5 bases, and 9 bases had no gene match. Germline loops: CDR1 SGHTA, CDR2 FQGNSA. This CDR3 is CASSQSGTGNNEQFF. Written as DNA, the CDR3 is TGTGCCAGCAGCCAATCCGGGACAGGGAATAATGAGCAGTTCTTC.

V usage is TRBV18 and J usage is TRBJ1-2, with 7 bases aligning to TRBD1. The germline V gene has CDR1 KGHSH and CDR2 LQKENI. J gave up 1 base and V 3 bases, and 5 bases lay outside the gene matches. The CDR3 extends over 15 amino acids. CDR3 nucleotides: TGTGCCAGCTCACCTACGGGACAGCTTAACTATGGCTACACCTTC. Its protein product is CASSPTGQLNYGYTF.

The V call is TRBV20-1, the J call TRBJ1-5, with D possibly being TRBD1 (5 bases). Trimming left V 3 bases short and J 9 bases short, with 15 bases between. CDR3 length equals 13 residues. CDR1 is DFQATT, CDR2 SNEGSKA, per germline (reference sequence). The chain's CDR3 is CSASSADSRPQHF. For the CDR3, the DNA is TGCAGTGCTAGTTCCGCCGACAGTCGGCCCCAGCATTTT.

This clone has a single count. V usage is TRBV19 and J usage is TRBJ1-1; a weak D match, TRBD1 (5 bases). This CDR3 spans 18 amino acids. Germline V gene data show CDR1 as LNHDA and CDR2 as SQIVND (reference sequence). The germline V and J ends were trimmed by 5 bases and 1 base, with 23 bases remaining between them. CDR3: CASSPRRGSGSPNTEAFF. The CDR3 coding sequence is TGTGCCAGTAGTCCGCGGCGGGGCTCGGGGAGCCCGAACACTGAAGCTTTCTTT.

The chain is built from TRBV30 and TRBJ2-7, with 7 nucleotides matching TRBD1. Unmatched junction bases numbered 3, after V lost 4 bases and J lost 0 bases. CDR1 is GTSNPN and CDR2 is SVGIG in the germline V gene (reference sequence). This CDR3 is 13 amino acids long. Here the CDR3 reads CAWNRDSSYEQYF. CDR3 bases: TGTGCCTGGAACCGGGACAGCTCCTACGAGCAGTACTTC. Filled out from reference TRBV30 and TRBJ2-7, the complete variable domain reads SQTIHQWPATLVQPVGSPLSLECTVEGTSNPNLYWYRQAAGRGLQLLFYSVGIGQISSEVPQNLSASRPQDRQFILSSKKLLLSDSGFYLCAWNRDSSYEQYFGPGTRLTVT.

The genes are TRBV12-3 or TRBV12-4 and TRBJ1-1, with D possibly TRBD1 on 5 matching bases. The CDR3 totals 12 residues. V dropped 6 bases and J dropped 6 bases, with 11 bases sitting between them. CDR3 amino acids: CASRRDPAEAFF. The CDR3 nucleotides are TGTGCCAGCAGGCGGGACCCTGCTGAAGCTTTCTTT.